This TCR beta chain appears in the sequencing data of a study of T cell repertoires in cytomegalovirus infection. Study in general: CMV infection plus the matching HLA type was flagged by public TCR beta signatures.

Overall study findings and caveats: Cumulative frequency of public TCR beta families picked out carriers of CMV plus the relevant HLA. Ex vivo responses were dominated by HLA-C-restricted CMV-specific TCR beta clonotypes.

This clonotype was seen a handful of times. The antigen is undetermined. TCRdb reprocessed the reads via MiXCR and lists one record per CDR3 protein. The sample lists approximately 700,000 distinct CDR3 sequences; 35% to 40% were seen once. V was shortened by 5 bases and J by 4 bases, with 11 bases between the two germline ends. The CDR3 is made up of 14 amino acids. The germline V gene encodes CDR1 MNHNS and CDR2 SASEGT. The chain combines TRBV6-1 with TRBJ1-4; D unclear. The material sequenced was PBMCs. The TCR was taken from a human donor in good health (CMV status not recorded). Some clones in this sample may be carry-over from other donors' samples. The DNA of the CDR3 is TGTGCCAGCAGTCACGGACCATATAATGAAAAACTGTTTTTT. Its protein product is CASSHGPYNEKLFF.